Listed below are T cell receptor beta chains from one sample, sequenced in a study of T cell changes during pregnancy in multiple sclerosis. The method was immunoSEQ multiplex PCR; TCRdb's version includes in-frame clones alone and lacks a portion of them. The table records 91,000 or so clones, approximately 94% of them present only once. The sequenced sample was peripheral blood, obtained after pregnancy. These receptors all stem from a female donor with multiple sclerosis, enrolled in a pregnancy study. Each CDR3 is given with its conserved first and last residue.

V gene,CDR3 protein
TRBV2,CASRGRVGTQYF
TRBV19,CASRTQTSDEQYF
TRBV6-1,CATRTGGSGANVLTF
TRBV5-4,CASSFAGAAGEQYF
TRBV27,CASSLSWQGARTEAFF
TRBV7-2,CASLLAGARTGELFF
TRBV5-4,CASSFGLAGGPRTDTQYF
TRBV11-2,CASSPASGYEQYF
TRBV25-1,CASSLGQGRYEQYF
TRBV28,CASSLRGGGQPQHF
TRBV27,CASSLQGQSYEQYF
TRBV5-1,CASSPWPATYEQYF
TRBV7-9,CASSLDRTNTEAFF
TRBV5-6,CASSLAAGWEETQYF
TRBV11-2,CASSLAPAYGYTF
TRBV4-2,CASSQDSVLNTEAFF
TRBV28,CASTRGGVGTGELFF
TRBV5-1,CASSLFSGEDWDTQYF
TRBV6-5,CASSYSGTGGEKLFF
TRBV7-9,CASSLVLAGVGTDTQYF
TRBV5-6,CASSLGGQGPHQPQHF
TRBV5-5,CASSSGTSGLLETQYF
TRBV2,CASSTGASSGNTIYF
TRBV7-9,CASSPLGYRTEGETQYF